This record covers a single T cell receptor beta chain. Antigen: not known. Cells sorted as Tregs were CD4+, CD25+ and CD127-/low. Points from the study as a whole: Tumor memory CD4+ T cell TCR gene usage was found to cluster with blood and lymph node memory CD4+ cells and with lymph node naive CD4+ cells.

The length of the CDR3 is 14 residues. Germline V lookup: CDR1 DFQATT, CDR2 SNEGSKA (reference sequence). Trimming took off 5 bases at V and 5 bases at J, with 18 bases between the two ends. Full-length variable regions came from constant-region reverse primers plus semi-nested Nested Universal Primer A PCR. MiXCR, applied by TCRdb to the 5' RACE reads, yields one record per CDR3 protein. The sample has more than 55,000 distinct CDR3 sequences; less than 25% are singletons. The chain links TRBV20-1 to TRBJ2-5; possibly TRBD1 or TRBD2 for D (7 bases each). Specimen: tumor-infiltrating Tregs sorted from the breast tumor. The receptor was derived from a female donor with breast cancer. The CDR3 DNA reads TGCAGTGCTTGTCGACAGGGAGGGGGGGAGACCCAGTACTTC. This codes for CSACRQGGGETQYF.